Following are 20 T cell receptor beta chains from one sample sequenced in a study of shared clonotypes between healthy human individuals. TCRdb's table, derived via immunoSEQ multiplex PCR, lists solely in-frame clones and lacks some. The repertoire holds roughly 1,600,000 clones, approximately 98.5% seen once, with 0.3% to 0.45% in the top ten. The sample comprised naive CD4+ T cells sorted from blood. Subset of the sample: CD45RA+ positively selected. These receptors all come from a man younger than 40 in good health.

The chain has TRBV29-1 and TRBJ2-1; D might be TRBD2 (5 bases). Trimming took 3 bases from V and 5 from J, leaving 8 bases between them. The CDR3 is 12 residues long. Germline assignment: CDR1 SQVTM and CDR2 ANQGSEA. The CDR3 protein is CSVEVGDNEQFF. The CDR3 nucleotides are TGCAGCGTTGAGGTGGGAGACAATGAGCAGTTCTTC.

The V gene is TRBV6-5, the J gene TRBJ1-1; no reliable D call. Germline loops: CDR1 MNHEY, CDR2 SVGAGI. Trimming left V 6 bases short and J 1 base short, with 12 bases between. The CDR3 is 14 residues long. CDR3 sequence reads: CASRPIAGNTEAFF. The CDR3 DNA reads TGTGCCAGCAGGCCGATAGCGGGGAACACTGAAGCTTTCTTT.

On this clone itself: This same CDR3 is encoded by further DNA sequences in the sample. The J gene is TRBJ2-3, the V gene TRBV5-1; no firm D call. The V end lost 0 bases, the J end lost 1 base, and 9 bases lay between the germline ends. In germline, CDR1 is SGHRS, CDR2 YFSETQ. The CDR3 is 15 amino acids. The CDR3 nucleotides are TGCGCCAGCAGCTTGGAGACATCCCGCACAGATACGCAGTATTTT. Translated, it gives CASSLETSRTDTQYF.

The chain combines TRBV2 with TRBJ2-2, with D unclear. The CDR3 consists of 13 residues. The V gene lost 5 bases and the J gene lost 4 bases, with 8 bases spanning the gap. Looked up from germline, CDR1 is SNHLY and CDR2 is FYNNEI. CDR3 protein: CASSLARTGELFF. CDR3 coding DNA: TGTGCCAGCAGTCTGGCCCGCACCGGGGAGCTGTTTTTT.

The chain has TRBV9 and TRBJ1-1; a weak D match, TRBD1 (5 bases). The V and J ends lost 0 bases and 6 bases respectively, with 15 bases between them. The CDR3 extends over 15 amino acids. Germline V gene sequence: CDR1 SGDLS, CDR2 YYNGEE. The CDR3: CASSVEPRGGAEAFF. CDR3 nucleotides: TGTGCCAGCAGCGTAGAACCTCGGGGGGGTGCTGAAGCTTTCTTT.

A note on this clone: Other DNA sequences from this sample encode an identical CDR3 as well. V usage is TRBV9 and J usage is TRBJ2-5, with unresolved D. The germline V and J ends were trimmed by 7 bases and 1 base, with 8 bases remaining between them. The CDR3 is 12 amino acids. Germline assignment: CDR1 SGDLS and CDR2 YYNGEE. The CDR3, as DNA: TGTGCCAGCGCAGGCCCCCAAGAGACCCAGTACTTC. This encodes CASAGPQETQYF.

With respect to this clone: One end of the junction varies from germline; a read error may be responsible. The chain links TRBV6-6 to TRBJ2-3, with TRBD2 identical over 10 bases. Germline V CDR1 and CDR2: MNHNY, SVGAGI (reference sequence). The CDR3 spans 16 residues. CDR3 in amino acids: CASNYLAGAARDTQYF. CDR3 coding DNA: TGTGCCAGCAATTACCTAGCGGGGGCGGCCCGAGATACGCAGTATTTT.

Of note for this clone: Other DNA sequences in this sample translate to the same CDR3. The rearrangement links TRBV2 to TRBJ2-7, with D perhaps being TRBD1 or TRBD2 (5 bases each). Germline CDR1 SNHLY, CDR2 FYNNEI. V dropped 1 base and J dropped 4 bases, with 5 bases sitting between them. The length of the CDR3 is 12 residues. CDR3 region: CASSEGGYEQYF. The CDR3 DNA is TGTGCCAGCAGTGAAGGGGGGTACGAGCAGTACTTC.

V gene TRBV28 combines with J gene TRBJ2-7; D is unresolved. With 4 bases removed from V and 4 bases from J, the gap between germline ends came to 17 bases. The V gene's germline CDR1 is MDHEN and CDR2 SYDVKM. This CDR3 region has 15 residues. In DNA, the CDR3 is TGTGCCAGCAGTTCCCCCCCCTCCATGGGTTACGAGCAGTACTTC. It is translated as CASSSPPSMGYEQYF. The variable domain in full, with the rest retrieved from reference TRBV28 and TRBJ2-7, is DVKVTQSSRYLVKRTGEKVFLECVQDMDHENMFWYRQDPGLGLRLIYFSYDVKMKEKGDIPEGYSVSREKKERFSLILESASTNQTSMYLCASSSPPSMGYEQYFGPGTRLTVT.

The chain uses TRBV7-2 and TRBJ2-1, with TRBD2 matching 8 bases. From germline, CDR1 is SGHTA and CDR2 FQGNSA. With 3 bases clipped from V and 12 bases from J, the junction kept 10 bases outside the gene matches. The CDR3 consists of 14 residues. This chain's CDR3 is CASSLDSGIGGQFF. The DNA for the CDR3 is TGTGCCAGCAGCTTGGATAGCGGGATAGGTGGGCAGTTCTTC. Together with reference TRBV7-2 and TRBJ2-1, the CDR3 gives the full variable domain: GAGVSQSPSNKVTEKGKDVELRCDPISGHTALYWYRQSLGQGLEFLIYFQGNSAPDKSGLPSDRFSAERTGGSVSTLTIQRTQQEDSAVYLCASSLDSGIGGQFFGPGTRLTVL.

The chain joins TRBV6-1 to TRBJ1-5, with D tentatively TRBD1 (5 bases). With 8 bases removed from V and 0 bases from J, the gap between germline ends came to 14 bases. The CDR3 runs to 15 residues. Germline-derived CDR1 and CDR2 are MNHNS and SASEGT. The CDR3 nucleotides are TGTGCCAGCTCCAAGGTGACAGTTAGCAATCAGCCCCAGCATTTT. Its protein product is CASSKVTVSNQPQHF.

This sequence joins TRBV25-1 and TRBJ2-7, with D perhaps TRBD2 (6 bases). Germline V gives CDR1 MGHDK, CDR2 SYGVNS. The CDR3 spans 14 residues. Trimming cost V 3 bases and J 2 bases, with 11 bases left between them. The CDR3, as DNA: TGTGCCAGCAGTGAGAACTGGGGGGCCTACGAGCAGTACTTC. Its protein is CASSENWGAYEQYF.

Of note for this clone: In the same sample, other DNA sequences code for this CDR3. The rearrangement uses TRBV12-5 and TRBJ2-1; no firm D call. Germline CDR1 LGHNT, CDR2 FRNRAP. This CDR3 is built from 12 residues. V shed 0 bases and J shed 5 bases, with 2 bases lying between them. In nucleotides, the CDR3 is TGTGCTAGTGGTTTGGTGGACAATGAGCAGTTCTTC. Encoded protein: CASGLVDNEQFF.

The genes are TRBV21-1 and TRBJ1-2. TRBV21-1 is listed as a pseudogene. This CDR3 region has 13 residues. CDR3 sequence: CASSKAKRVGYTF. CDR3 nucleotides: TGTGCCAGCAGCAAAGCGAAAAGGGTTGGCTACACCTTC.

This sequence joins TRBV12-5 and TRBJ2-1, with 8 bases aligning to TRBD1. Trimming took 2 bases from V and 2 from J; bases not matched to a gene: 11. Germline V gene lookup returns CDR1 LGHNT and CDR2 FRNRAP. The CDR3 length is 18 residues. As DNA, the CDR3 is TGTGCTAGTGGTTTGACCCGGACAGGGACCCTAACCTACAATGAGCAGTTCTTC. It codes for CASGLTRTGTLTYNEQFF.

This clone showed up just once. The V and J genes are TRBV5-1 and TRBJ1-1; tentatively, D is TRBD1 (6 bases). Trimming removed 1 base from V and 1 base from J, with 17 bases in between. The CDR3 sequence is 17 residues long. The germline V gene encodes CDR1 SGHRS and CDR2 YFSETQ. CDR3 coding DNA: TGCGCCAGCAGCTTGTGGCCACAGGGAGTGGCGAACACTGAAGCTTTCTTT. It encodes CASSLWPQGVANTEAFF.

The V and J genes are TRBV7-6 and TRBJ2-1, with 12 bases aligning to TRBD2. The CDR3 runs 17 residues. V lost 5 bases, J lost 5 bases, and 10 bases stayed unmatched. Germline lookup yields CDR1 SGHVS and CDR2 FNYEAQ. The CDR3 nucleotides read TGTGCCAGCAGCCCCCGACTAGCGGGAGAGGGTGACAATGAGCAGTTCTTC. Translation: CASSPRLAGEGDNEQFF.

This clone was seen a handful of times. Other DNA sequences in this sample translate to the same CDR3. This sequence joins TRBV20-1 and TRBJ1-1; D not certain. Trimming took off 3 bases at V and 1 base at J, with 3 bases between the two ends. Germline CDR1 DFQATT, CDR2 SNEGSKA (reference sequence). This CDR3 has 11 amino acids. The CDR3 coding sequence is TGCAGTGCTAGGGCGAACACTGAAGCTTTCTTT. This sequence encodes CSARANTEAFF.

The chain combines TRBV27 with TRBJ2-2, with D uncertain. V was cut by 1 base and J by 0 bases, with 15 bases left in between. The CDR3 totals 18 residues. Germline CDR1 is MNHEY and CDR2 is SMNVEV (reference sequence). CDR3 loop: CASSLFAVVSSNTGELFF. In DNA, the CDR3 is TGTGCCAGCAGTTTATTTGCGGTCGTTTCCTCGAACACCGGGGAGCTGTTTTTT.

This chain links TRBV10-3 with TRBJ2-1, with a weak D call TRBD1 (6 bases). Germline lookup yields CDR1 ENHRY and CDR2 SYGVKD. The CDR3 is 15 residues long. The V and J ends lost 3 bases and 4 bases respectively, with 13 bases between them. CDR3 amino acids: CAISDLGTPYNEQFF. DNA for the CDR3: TGTGCCATCAGTGACCTCGGGACACCTTACAATGAGCAGTTCTTC.